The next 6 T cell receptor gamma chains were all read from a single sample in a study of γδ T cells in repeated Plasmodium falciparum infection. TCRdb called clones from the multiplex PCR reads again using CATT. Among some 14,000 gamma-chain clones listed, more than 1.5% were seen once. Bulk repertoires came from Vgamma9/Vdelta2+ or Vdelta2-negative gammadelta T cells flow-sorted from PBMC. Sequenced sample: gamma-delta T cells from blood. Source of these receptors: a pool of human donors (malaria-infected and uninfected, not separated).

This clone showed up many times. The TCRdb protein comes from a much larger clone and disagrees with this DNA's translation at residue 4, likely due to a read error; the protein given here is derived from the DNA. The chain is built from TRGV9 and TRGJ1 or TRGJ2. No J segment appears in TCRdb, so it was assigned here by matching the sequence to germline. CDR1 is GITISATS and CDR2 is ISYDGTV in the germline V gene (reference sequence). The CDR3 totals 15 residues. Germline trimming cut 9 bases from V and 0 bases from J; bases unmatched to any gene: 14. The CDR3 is CALHLYSSNYYKKLF. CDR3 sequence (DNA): TGTGCCTTGCACCTTTATTCTTCGAATTATTATAAGAAACTCTTT.

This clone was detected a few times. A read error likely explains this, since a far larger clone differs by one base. CDR3 loop: CATGYYKKLF. The CDR3 DNA reads as TGTGCTACTGGTTATTATAAGAAACTCTTT. The chain combines TRGV5 with TRGJ1 or TRGJ2. Germline assignment: CDR1 VINAFY and CDR2 YDVSNSKD. This CDR3 has 10 residues.

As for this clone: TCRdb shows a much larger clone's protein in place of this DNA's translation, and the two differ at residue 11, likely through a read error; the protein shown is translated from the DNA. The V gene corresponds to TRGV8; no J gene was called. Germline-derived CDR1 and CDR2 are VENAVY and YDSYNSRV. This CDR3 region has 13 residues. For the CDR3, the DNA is TGTGCCACCTGGAACCCCCCCGGTTATAAGAGACTCTTT. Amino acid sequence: CATWNPPGYKRLF.

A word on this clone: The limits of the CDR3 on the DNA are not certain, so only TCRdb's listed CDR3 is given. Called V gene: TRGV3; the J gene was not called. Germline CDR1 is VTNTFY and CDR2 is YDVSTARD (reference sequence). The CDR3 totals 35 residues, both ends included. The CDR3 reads CATWDRRGLLGYYKNSLAVEQHLLSQVSIGRIQHF.

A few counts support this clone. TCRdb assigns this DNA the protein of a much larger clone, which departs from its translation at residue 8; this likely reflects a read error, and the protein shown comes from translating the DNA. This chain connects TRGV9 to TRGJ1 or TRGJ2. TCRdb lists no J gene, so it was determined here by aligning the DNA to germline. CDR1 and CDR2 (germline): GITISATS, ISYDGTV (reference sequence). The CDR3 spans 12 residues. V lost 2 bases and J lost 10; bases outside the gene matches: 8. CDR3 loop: CALWEGYEKKLF. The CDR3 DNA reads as TGTGCCTTGTGGGAGGGTTATGAGAAGAAACTCTTT.

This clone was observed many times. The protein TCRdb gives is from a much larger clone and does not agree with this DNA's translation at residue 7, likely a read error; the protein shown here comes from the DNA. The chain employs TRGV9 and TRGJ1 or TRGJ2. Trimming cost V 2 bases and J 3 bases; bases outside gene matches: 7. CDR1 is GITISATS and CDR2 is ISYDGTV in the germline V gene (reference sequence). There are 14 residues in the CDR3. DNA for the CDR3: TGTGCCTTGTGGGAGGCCTACCCTTATTATAAGAAACTCTTT. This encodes CALWEAYPYYKKLF.